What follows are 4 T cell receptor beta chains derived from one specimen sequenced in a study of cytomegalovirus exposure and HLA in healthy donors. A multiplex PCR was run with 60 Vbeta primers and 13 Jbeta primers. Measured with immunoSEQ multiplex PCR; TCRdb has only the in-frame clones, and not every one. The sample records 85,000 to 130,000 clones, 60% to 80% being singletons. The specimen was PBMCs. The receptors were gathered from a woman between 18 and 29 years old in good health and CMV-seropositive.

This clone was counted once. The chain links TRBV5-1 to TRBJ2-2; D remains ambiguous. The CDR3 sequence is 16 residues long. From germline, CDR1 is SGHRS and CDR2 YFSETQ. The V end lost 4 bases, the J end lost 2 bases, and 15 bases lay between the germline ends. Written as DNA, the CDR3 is TGCGCCAGCAGCCCCCGGTTTTCATCCAACACCGGGGAGCTGTTTTTT. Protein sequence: CASSPRFSSNTGELFF.

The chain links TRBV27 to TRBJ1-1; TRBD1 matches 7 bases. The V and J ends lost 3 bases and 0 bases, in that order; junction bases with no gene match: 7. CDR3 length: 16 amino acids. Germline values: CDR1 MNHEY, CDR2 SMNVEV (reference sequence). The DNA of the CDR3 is TGTGCCAGCAGTTTTCGTTCAGGGGGGATGAACACTGAAGCTTTCTTT. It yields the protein CASSFRSGGMNTEAFF.

The CDR3 loop reads CASSKAGAPSYEQYF. The CDR3 DNA reads as TGTGCCAGCAGCAAAGCGGGCGCACCCTCCTACGAGCAGTACTTC. This chain links TRBV21-1 with TRBJ2-7; the table's TRBD1 call for D was not verified on the DNA. TRBV21-1 represents a pseudogene. This CDR3 region has 15 residues.

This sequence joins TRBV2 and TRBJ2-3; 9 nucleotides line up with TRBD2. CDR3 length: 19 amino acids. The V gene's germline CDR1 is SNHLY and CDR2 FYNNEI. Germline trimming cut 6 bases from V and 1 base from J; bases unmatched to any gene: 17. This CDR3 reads CASSRERAGGGGGTDTQYF. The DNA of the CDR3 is TGTGCCAGCAGCCGGGAGAGAGCGGGAGGAGGTGGGGGCACAGATACGCAGTATTTT.